This T cell receptor beta chain was recorded in a study of blood T cell repertoires in COVID-19. Study context: Both acute and convalescent COVID-19 samples were obtained from the United States, Italy and Spain.

Per the study methods: Scientists estimated how many nucleated cells there were by amplifying reference gene primers. Clones were read by immunoSEQ multiplex PCR, and TCRdb kept only the in-frame ones, dropping some. V and J calls and clone size are those listed in that table; D and trimming were worked out from the DNA. The repertoire holds approximately 350,000 clones, with 80% to 90% as singletons. V was clipped by 4 bases and J by 7 bases, with 10 bases between them. CDR3 length: 12 amino acids. CDR1 SNHLY and CDR2 FYNNEI come from the germline V gene. Across 20 to 25 US areas, participants ranged in age from roughly 18 to 95 years.

The source is a man aged 18 to 35 who had recovered from COVID-19. The specimen sequenced was PBMCs or T cells enriched from blood (not recorded which). V usage is TRBV2 and J usage is TRBJ1-1; D possibly corresponds to TRBD1 (5 bases). The CDR3 DNA reads TGTGCCAGCAGTGGGACACCCGTTGAAGCTTTCTTT. Translating it yields CASSGTPVEAFF.